The 15 T cell receptor beta chains listed next were all sequenced from one sample in a study of T cells in Graves' hyperthyroidism and ophthalmopathy. The TCR beta CDR3 regions underwent amplification using RNA transcripts as the source. HTBI primers were employed in a first-round RT-PCR of the TCR CDR3. TCRdb recomputed calls from the multiplex PCR reads with MiXCR, one row per CDR3 protein. The data hold 350,000 or so distinct CDR3 sequences, with around a sixth observed a single time. Source material: blood. The receptors originated from a woman aged 40 to 49 with Graves' ophthalmopathy.

In this sample, this clonotype turned up many times. Since no conserved phenylalanine or tryptophan closes the CDR3, a read error is the likely cause. This chain links TRBV20-1 with TRBJ1-2; D may be TRBD1 (6 bases). Germline V lookup: CDR1 DFQATT, CDR2 SNEGSKA (reference sequence). V was pared by 5 bases and J by 9 bases, with 13 bases between. The CDR3 sequence is 11 residues long. The CDR3 DNA sequence: TGCAGTGCTCCAAGGGGGGAGCGCTACACCCTC. It encodes CSAPRGERYTL.

This clonotype was seen many times. The gene calls are TRBV11-2 and TRBJ2-5; TRBD2 might be the D (6 bases). Germline V lookup: CDR1 SGHAT, CDR2 FQNNGV. This CDR3 is built from 15 residues. V dropped 5 bases and J dropped 5 bases, with 18 bases sitting between them. In nucleotides, the CDR3 is TGTGCCAGCAGCGAGGACTACCTCCTGAGGGAGACCCAGTACTTC. Protein: CASSEDYLLRETQYF.

This clonotype was recorded a few times. The CDR3 sequence: CATMKPDGGTGEQYF. The DNA for the CDR3 is TGTGCCACCATGAAACCGGACGGGGGAACGGGTGAGCAGTACTTC. The V and J genes are TRBV6-1 and TRBJ2-7; D perhaps matches TRBD2 (6 bases). Germline V gene lookup returns CDR1 MNHNS and CDR2 SASEGT. Trimming took 10 bases from V and 7 from J, leaving 26 bases between them. The CDR3 extends over 15 amino acids.

This clonotype was found many times. The chain recombines TRBV30 with TRBJ2-5; 8 bases match TRBD2. The CDR3 totals 14 residues. The J segment lost 7 bases and the V segment lost 0 bases, leaving 7 bases of the junction unmatched. The germline V gene has CDR1 GTSNPN and CDR2 SVGIG (reference sequence). DNA of the CDR3: TGTGCCTGGAGTGTCTCCGGGGGGGCCGGGACCCAGTACTTC. As protein: CAWSVSGGAGTQYF.

This clonotype was counted ten times or more. The rearrangement joins TRBV19 to TRBJ2-5, with D possibly being TRBD2 (6 bases). From germline, CDR1 is LNHDA and CDR2 SQIVND (reference sequence). The V and J ends lost 8 bases and 4 bases respectively, with 14 bases between them. There are 13 residues in the CDR3. CDR3 nucleotide sequence: TGTGCCAGTTCCGAAATGCGGGGAGAGACCCAGTACTTC. Protein: CASSEMRGETQYF. Full variable domain (missing parts from reference TRBV19 and TRBJ2-5): DGGITQSPKYLFRKEGQNVTLSCEQNLNHDAMYWYRQDPGQGLRLIYYSQIVNDFQKGDIAEGYSVSREKKESFPLTVTSAQKNPTAFYLCASSEMRGETQYFGPGTRLLVL.

V gene TRBV12-5 combines with J gene TRBJ2-5, with 10 bases matching TRBD2. The germline CDR1 and CDR2 sequences are LGHNT and FRNRAP. Losses at the gene ends were 5 bases for V and 5 bases for J; bases not matched to a gene: 8. The CDR3 sequence is 15 residues long. CDR3 amino acids: CASGTRLAGDETQYF. CDR3 DNA: TGTGCTAGTGGTACCCGGCTAGCGGGAGATGAGACCCAGTACTTC.

The chain uses TRBV28 and TRBJ2-7, with 10 positions matching TRBD1. The V gene end was trimmed by 1 base and the J gene end by 3 bases; junction bases not matched to a gene: 3. The CDR3 has 15 residues. The germline CDR1 and CDR2 sequences are MDHEN and SYDVKM. CDR3 sequence reads: CASSLSGQGDYEQYF. CDR3 nucleotide sequence: TGTGCCAGCAGTTTATCCGGACAGGGGGACTACGAGCAGTACTTC.

The chain has TRBV6-1 and TRBJ2-5; TRBD1 matches at 8 bases. V lost 7 bases, J lost 5 bases, and 9 bases stayed unmatched. Germline V lookup: CDR1 MNHNS, CDR2 SASEGT. This CDR3 has 14 amino acids. CDR3 loop: CASNHQGAEETQYF. The CDR3 DNA follows: TGTGCCAGCAATCACCAGGGGGCCGAGGAGACCCAGTACTTC.

In this sample, this clonotype turned up many times. The chain combines TRBV27 with TRBJ2-7; D is ambiguous. Trimming took 5 bases from V and 3 from J, leaving 14 bases between them. The germline gives CDR1 MNHEY, CDR2 SMNVEV (reference sequence). The CDR3 spans 14 residues. CDR3 nucleotide sequence: TGTGCCAGCAGTCATTCCGGCACCGGCTACGAGCAGTACTTC. Amino acids: CASSHSGTGYEQYF.

This clonotype was counted between two and nine times. The CDR3 sequence is CSARFSLPGLAGVVETQYF. The CDR3 DNA sequence: TGCAGTGCTAGATTCAGCCTCCCGGGACTAGCGGGAGTTGTCGAGACCCAGTACTTC. The J gene is TRBJ2-5, the V gene TRBV20-1; TRBD2 aligns across 14 bases. The V gene end was trimmed by 2 bases and the J gene end by 5 bases; junction bases not matched to a gene: 16. The V gene's germline CDR1 is DFQATT and CDR2 SNEGSKA (reference sequence). The CDR3 contains 19 residues.

This clonotype was picked up many times. The V and J genes are TRBV19 and TRBJ1-1; no clear D. V dropped 4 bases and J dropped 1 base, with 7 bases sitting between them. Germline CDR1 is LNHDA and CDR2 is SQIVND (reference sequence). The CDR3 sequence is 13 residues long. DNA for the CDR3: TGTGCCAGTAGTAGCAGGTCGAACACTGAAGCTTTCTTT. This gives the protein CASSSRSNTEAFF.

This clonotype has ten or more counts. The gene calls are TRBV27 and TRBJ2-4; perhaps TRBD2 as D (5 bases). Germline values: CDR1 MNHEY, CDR2 SMNVEV (reference sequence). The length of the CDR3 is 16 residues. V was pared by 0 bases and J by 1 base, with 10 bases between. CDR3: CASSLSIGDAKNIQYF. In nucleotides, the CDR3 is TGTGCCAGCAGTTTATCGATCGGGGATGCCAAAAACATTCAGTACTTC.

This clonotype was seen at least ten times. The CDR3 DNA reads TGTGCCAGCAAGTGGAACTCCTACGAGCAGTACTTC. Protein product: CASKWNSYEQYF. The gene calls are TRBV6-1 and TRBJ2-7; D unresolved. Germline CDR1 and CDR2: MNHNS and SASEGT. The ends were cut back, 7 bases at V and 0 bases at J, with 7 bases in the middle. There are 12 residues in the CDR3.

This clonotype was detected ten times or more. This rearrangement joins TRBV10-1 to TRBJ2-2; D remains unclear. The CDR3 runs to 13 residues. Trimming removed 2 bases at V and 3 bases at J, with 4 bases between. Germline CDR1 is WNHNN and CDR2 is SYGVQD (reference sequence). This CDR3 reads CASSEVYTGELFF. The CDR3 nucleotides read TGCGCCAGCAGTGAGGTGTACACCGGGGAGCTGTTTTTT.

This clonotype showed up many times. V usage is TRBV3-1 and J usage is TRBJ2-7; the match to TRBD1 covers 8 bases. With 4 bases clipped from V and 5 bases from J, the junction kept 10 bases outside the gene matches. The V gene's germline CDR1 is LGHDT and CDR2 YNNKEL (reference sequence). The CDR3 runs to 15 residues. The CDR3 is CASSRRQGNINEQYF. Here the CDR3 DNA reads TGTGCCAGCAGCCGCCGACAGGGGAACATCAACGAGCAGTACTTC.